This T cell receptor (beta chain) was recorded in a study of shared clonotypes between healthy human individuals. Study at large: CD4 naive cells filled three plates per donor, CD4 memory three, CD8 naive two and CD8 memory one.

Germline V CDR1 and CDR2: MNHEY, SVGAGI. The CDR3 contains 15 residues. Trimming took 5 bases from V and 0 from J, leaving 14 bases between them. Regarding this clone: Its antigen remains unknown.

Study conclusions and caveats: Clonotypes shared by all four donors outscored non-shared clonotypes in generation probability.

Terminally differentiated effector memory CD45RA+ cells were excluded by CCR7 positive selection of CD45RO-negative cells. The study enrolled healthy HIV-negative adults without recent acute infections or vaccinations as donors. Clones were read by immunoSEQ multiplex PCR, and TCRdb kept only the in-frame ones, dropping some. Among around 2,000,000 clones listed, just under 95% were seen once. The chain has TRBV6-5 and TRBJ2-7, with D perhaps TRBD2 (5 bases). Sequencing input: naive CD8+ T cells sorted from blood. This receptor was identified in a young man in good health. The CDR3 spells CASSSLRRSSYEQYF. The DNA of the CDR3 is TGTGCCAGCAGTAGCCTTCGGAGGAGCTCCTACGAGCAGTACTTC.